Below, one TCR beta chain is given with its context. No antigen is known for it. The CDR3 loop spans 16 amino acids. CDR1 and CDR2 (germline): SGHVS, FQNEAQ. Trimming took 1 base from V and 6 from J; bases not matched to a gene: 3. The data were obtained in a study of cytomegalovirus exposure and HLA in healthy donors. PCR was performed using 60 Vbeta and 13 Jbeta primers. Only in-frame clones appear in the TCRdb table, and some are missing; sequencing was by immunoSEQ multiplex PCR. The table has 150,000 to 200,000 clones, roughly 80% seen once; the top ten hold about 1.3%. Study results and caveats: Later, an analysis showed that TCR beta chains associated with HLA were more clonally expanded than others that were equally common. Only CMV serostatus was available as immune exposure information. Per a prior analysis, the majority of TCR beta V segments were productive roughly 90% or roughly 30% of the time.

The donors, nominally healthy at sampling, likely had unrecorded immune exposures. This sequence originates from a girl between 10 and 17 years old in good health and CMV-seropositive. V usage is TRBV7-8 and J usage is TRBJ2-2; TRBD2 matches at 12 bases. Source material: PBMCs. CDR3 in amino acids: CASSLDLAGGPGELFF. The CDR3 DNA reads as TGTGCCAGCAGCTTAGATCTAGCGGGAGGGCCCGGGGAGCTGTTTTTT.